Listed below are T cell receptor beta chains from one sample, sequenced in a study of blood T cell repertoires in COVID-19. This table comes from immunoSEQ multiplex PCR, and its TCRdb copy is limited to in-frame clones, with some not included. The sample holds 180,000 or so clones, 81% seen once. The sequencing input was peripheral blood. The receptors were gathered from a woman of 80 years or more with COVID-19, enrolled during active disease. CDR3s include the opening cysteine and the closing phenylalanine or tryptophan. D genes are given only for firm matches. Rows may omit the clone size; those that give it use once, few, many or a size class.

v_call	d_call	clone_size	j_call	cdr3_aa	cdr3_nt
TRBV7-8	NA	NA	TRBJ2-5	CASSQGWETQYF	TGTGCCAGCAGCCAGGGGTGGGAGACCCAGTACTTC
TRBV5-4	TRBD2	NA	TRBJ2-1	CASSGSVAGVNNEQFF	TGTGCCAGCAGCGGTTCCGTTGCGGGAGTGAACAATGAGCAGTTCTTC
TRBV28	NA	NA	TRBJ2-3	CASSPSPSSDSTDTQYF	TGTGCCAGCAGCCCCTCCCCCTCTAGCGATAGCACAGATACGCAGTATTTT
TRBV5-1	NA	few	TRBJ1-2	CASSLVSRARNGYTF	TGCGCCAGCAGCTTGGTAAGCAGGGCCCGGAATGGCTACACCTTC
TRBV5-8	NA	NA	TRBJ2-7	CASSATSYEQYF	TGTGCCAGCAGCGCTACTTCCTACGAGCAGTACTTC
TRBV7-3	NA	NA	TRBJ2-3	CASSPFVADTQYF	TGTGCCAGCAGCCCCTTCGTAGCAGATACGCAGTATTTT
TRBV6-6	NA	NA	TRBJ2-6	CASSLRVATSGANVLTF	TGTGCCAGCAGTCTCAGGGTCGCTACCTCTGGGGCCAACGTCCTGACTTTC
TRBV14	NA	NA	TRBJ2-3	CASSHGRVADTQYF	TGTGCCAGCAGCCACGGCAGGGTCGCAGATACGCAGTATTTT
TRBV6-5	NA	NA	TRBJ1-1	CASSYLTAVTEAFF	TGTGCCAGCAGTTACTTGACAGCAGTCACTGAAGCTTTCTTT
TRBV6-5	TRBD1	NA	TRBJ1-1	CASSYLGGSTEAFF	TGTGCCAGCAGTTACCTAGGGGGCAGCACTGAAGCTTTCTTT
TRBV10-3	TRBD1	NA	TRBJ2-2	CAISPPGGGGPTGELFF	TGTGCCATCAGTCCCCCAGGGGGCGGCGGGCCCACCGGGGAGCTGTTTTTT
TRBV7-9	TRBD1	NA	TRBJ1-1	CASSRRQGLSGTEAFF	TGTGCCAGCAGCCGTCGACAGGGGTTGTCGGGAACTGAAGCTTTCTTT
TRBV2	TRBD2	NA	TRBJ2-2	CASSWTSGRGATGELFF	TGTGCCAGCAGTTGGACTAGCGGGAGAGGGGCCACCGGGGAGCTGTTTTTT
TRBV28	TRBD1	NA	TRBJ2-1	CASSPRTGKTASSYNEQFF	TGTGCCAGCAGTCCCCGGACAGGAAAGACCGCCAGCTCCTACAATGAGCAGTTCTTC
TRBV2	TRBD1	NA	TRBJ1-4	CASSDDTGGNEKLFF	TGTGCCAGCAGTGACGATACAGGGGGAAATGAAAAACTGTTTTTT
TRBV2	NA	NA	TRBJ2-3	CASRWRPGTDTQYF	TGTGCCAGCAGGTGGAGGCCCGGCACAGATACGCAGTATTTT
TRBV18	TRBD1	NA	TRBJ1-2	CASSAGQGLYGYTF	TGTGCCAGCTCAGCGGGACAGGGGCTTTATGGCTACACCTTC
TRBV24-1	TRBD1	NA	TRBJ2-4	CATSDQDRENIQYF	TGTGCCACCAGTGATCAAGACAGGGAAAACATTCAGTACTTC
TRBV5-1	NA	NA	TRBJ2-5	CASSFPGEGETQYF	TGCGCCAGCAGCTTTCCGGGAGAAGGAGAGACCCAGTACTTC
TRBV4-1	NA	NA	TRBJ2-3	CASSQVFFTDTQYF	TGCGCCAGCAGCCAAGTCTTTTTCACAGATACGCAGTATTTT
TRBV9	NA	NA	TRBJ1-2	CASSVNRGGYTF	TGTGCCAGCAGCGTAAACAGAGGGGGATACACCTTC
TRBV15	NA	NA	TRBJ1-2	CATSRQGSRGYTF	TGTGCCACCAGCAGACAGGGTTCGAGGGGCTACACCTTC
TRBV7-9	NA	few	TRBJ1-4	CASSLTYINEKLFF	TGTGCCAGCAGCTTAACATATATTAATGAAAAACTGTTTTTT
TRBV27	TRBD1	many	TRBJ2-7	CASSPEGQWTYEQYF	TGTGCCAGCAGTCCAGAGGGACAGTGGACCTACGAGCAGTACTTC
TRBV7-6	TRBD1	once	TRBJ2-1	CASSSSGTGFYNEQFF	TGTGCCAGCAGCTCCTCCGGGACAGGGTTCTACAATGAGCAGTTCTTC
TRBV12-5	TRBD1	NA	TRBJ2-5	CASGQQGGETQYF	TGTGCTAGTGGCCAACAGGGGGGAGAGACCCAGTACTTC
TRBV4-1	TRBD2	many	TRBJ2-5	CASSLGTSVGETQYF	TGCGCCAGCAGCCTAGGGACTAGCGTAGGGGAGACCCAGTACTTC
TRBV3-1/TRBV3-2	TRBD2	NA	TRBJ2-2	CASSPGLDTGELFF	TGTGCCAGCAGCCCGGGACTAGACACCGGGGAGCTGTTTTTT
TRBV9	TRBD2	NA	TRBJ2-3	CASSVEGGGASDTQYF	TGTGCCAGCAGCGTAGAGGGCGGGGGGGCCTCAGATACGCAGTATTTT
TRBV7-2	TRBD2	NA	TRBJ2-3	CASSPSGGERTQYF	TGTGCCAGCAGCCCTAGCGGAGGGGAACGAACGCAGTATTTT
TRBV7-9	NA	NA	TRBJ2-1	CASSFGLGVPWEQFF	TGTGCCAGCAGCTTCGGCCTAGGGGTCCCCTGGGAGCAGTTCTTC
TRBV6-4	TRBD2	NA	TRBJ2-5	CASSDSAGAGETQYF	TGTGCCAGCAGTGACTCGGCGGGAGCGGGGGAGACCCAGTACTTC
TRBV19	TRBD1	NA	TRBJ1-3	CASSNTGASGGTIYF	TGTGCCAGTAGTAATACAGGGGCCTCTGGGGGCACCATATATTTT
TRBV5-1	TRBD1	NA	TRBJ1-1	CASSWGDRSNTEAFF	TGCGCCAGCAGCTGGGGGGACAGGTCAAACACTGAAGCTTTCTTT
TRBV4-3	TRBD1	NA	TRBJ1-4	CASSQDQGVTNEKLFF	TGCGCCAGCAGCCAAGACCAGGGGGTAACTAATGAAAAACTGTTTTTT
TRBV15	TRBD1	NA	TRBJ2-1	CATSRRGRGWYNEQFF	TGTGCCACCAGCAGAAGGGGCAGGGGGTGGTACAATGAGCAGTTCTTC
TRBV29-1	NA	many	TRBJ2-7	CSVEDMDTYEQYF	TGCAGCGTTGAAGATATGGACACCTACGAGCAGTACTTC
TRBV10-3	TRBD1	NA	TRBJ1-5	CAISESTTGGSGQPQHF	TGTGCCATCAGTGAGTCGACCACAGGGGGGAGCGGGCAGCCCCAGCATTTT
TRBV13	TRBD2	NA	TRBJ2-2	CASSLRAGGVTGELFF	TGTGCCAGCAGCCTGAGAGCGGGAGGGGTCACCGGGGAGCTGTTTTTT
TRBV20-1	NA	NA	TRBJ2-3	CSASDRASSTDTQYF	TGCAGTGCTAGTGACCGGGCTAGCTCCACAGATACGCAGTATTTT
TRBV29-1	TRBD1	NA	TRBJ2-7	CSVEDPGQAYEQYF	TGCAGCGTTGAGGACCCGGGACAGGCCTACGAGCAGTACTTC